These 10 T cell receptor beta chains came from one sample sequenced in a study of patients and donors after allogeneic stem cell transplantation. TCRdb processed the RT-PCR reads anew with MiXCR; each CDR3 protein has one entry. The sample lists about 87,000 distinct CDR3 sequences, roughly 5.2% occurring once. Sequencing was carried out using blood, either unsorted or a sorted T cell fraction (not recorded which). The receptor set was obtained from a human donor who was either an allogeneic HSCT recipient or a stem cell or donor lymphocyte infusion donor (not recorded which). It is not recorded whose cells these are; they may come from a transplant donor.

This chain connects TRBV12-3 or TRBV12-4 to TRBJ2-2; 9 bases agree with TRBD1. The CDR3 loop spans 16 amino acids. J was trimmed by 5 bases and V by 1 base; bases with no gene match: 5. The DNA of the CDR3 is TGTGCCAGCAGTTTAGACAGGACAGGGGTAACCGGGGAGCTGTTTTTT. Translated: CASSLDRTGVTGELFF.

This clonotype was detected only a few times. The chain links TRBV20-1 to TRBJ2-5; 8 bases match TRBD2. Germline V gene data show CDR1 as DFQATT and CDR2 as SNEGSKA (reference sequence). This CDR3 has 12 amino acids. Germline trimming cut 5 bases from V and 4 bases from J; bases unmatched to any gene: 3. The CDR3 protein is CSARGGPETQYF. CDR3 sequence (DNA): TGCAGTGCTCGGGGGGGGCCAGAGACCCAGTACTTC.

This sequence joins TRBV25-1 and TRBJ2-5; possible D gene TRBD2, 6 bases. V was clipped by 0 bases and J by 2 bases, with 13 bases between them. The CDR3 contains 16 residues. CDR1 and CDR2 (germline): MGHDK, SYGVNS. The CDR3 sequence is CASSEYGGTNQETQYF. The CDR3 region has the DNA TGTGCCAGCAGTGAATACGGGGGAACGAATCAAGAGACCCAGTACTTC.

This clonotype was recorded many times. The chain recombines TRBV4-1 with TRBJ2-1; TRBD2 aligns across 7 bases. J gave up 0 bases and V 0 bases, and 5 bases lay outside the gene matches. CDR1 is MGHRA and CDR2 is YSYEKL in the germline V gene. The CDR3 loop spans 17 amino acids. DNA for the CDR3: TGCGCCAGCAGCCAAGATGGTGGCGGGAGCTCCTACAATGAGCAGTTCTTC. Protein: CASSQDGGGSSYNEQFF.

This clonotype has at least ten counts. The chain recombines TRBV4-1 with TRBJ2-1, with D unclear. Germline V lookup: CDR1 MGHRA, CDR2 YSYEKL. This CDR3 is built from 16 residues. Trimming shortened V by 2 bases and J by 2 bases, and 13 bases separated the two germline ends. This CDR3 reads CASSQIVLVTYNEQFF. CDR3 nucleotides: TGCGCCAGCAGCCAAATCGTCCTAGTTACCTACAATGAGCAGTTCTTC.

This clonotype was observed at least ten times. The gene calls are TRBV12-3 or TRBV12-4 and TRBJ2-4; D gene unclear. Trimming removed 3 bases at V and 6 bases at J, with 9 bases between. This CDR3 has 13 residues. The CDR3 DNA follows: TGTGCCAGCAGTTTTGGTGGCGGAAACATTCAGTACTTC. This translates into CASSFGGGNIQYF.

V gene TRBV15 combines with J gene TRBJ2-5; 7 bases line up with TRBD2. CDR3 length: 15 residues. The germline V gene has CDR1 LNHNV and CDR2 YYDKDF (reference sequence). Trimming removed 0 bases from V and 1 base from J; junction bases left unmatched: 2. The CDR3 region has the DNA TGTGCCACCAGCAGAGAACCGGGAGGCCAAGAGACCCAGTACTTC. This sequence encodes CATSREPGGQETQYF.

A few counts support this clonotype. The chain employs TRBV20-1 and TRBJ1-5; 7 positions match TRBD1. CDR3 size: 15 residues. Trimming cost V 5 bases and J 3 bases; bases outside gene matches: 10. Germline CDR1 is DFQATT and CDR2 is SNEGSKA (reference sequence). The CDR3, as DNA: TGCAGTGCTCCCAAGGGTACAGGGGCCAATCAGCCCCAGCATTTT. Protein: CSAPKGTGANQPQHF.

The chain combines TRBV7-9 with TRBJ1-2; D not certain. The V and J ends lost 1 base and 4 bases respectively, with 13 bases between them. The CDR3 extends over 15 amino acids. Looked up from germline, CDR1 is SEHNR and CDR2 is FQNEAQ (reference sequence). CDR3 in amino acids: CASSLDTSPSYGYTF. In nucleotides, the CDR3 is TGTGCCAGCAGCTTAGATACCAGTCCATCCTATGGCTACACCTTC.

This clonotype came up many times. This chain joins TRBV5-8 and TRBJ2-5, with D perhaps TRBD1 or TRBD2 (7 bases each). This CDR3 region has 15 residues. CDR1 and CDR2 (germline): SGHTS, YDEGEE. Trimming pared 4 bases from V and 4 bases from J, leaving 17 bases between. The CDR3 DNA reads TGTGCCAGCAGCCACCTGACAGGGAGGGGAGAGACCCAGTACTTC. This sequence encodes CASSHLTGRGETQYF.